This is a list of T cell receptor beta chains from one sample in a study of cytomegalovirus exposure and HLA in healthy donors. Profiling relied on immunoSEQ multiplex PCR, and the TCRdb table lists in-frame clones only, not all of them. Of some 120,000 clones listed, over 70% are singletons. Sequencing was carried out using PBMCs. The receptors come from a woman in her forties or fifties in good health and CMV-seropositive. Both conserved end residues are part of each CDR3. The order of the fields is V gene, D gene, J gene, clone size, CDR3 DNA, CDR3 protein. The D gene is left open where the match is weak. Only part of the rows carry a size: once, few, many, or a class if the clone is expanded.

V gene: TRBV9
D gene: TRBD1
J gene: TRBJ1-6
clone size: .
CDR3 DNA: TGTGCCAGCAGCTCATCGACAGGGGCGGCTTCACCCCTCCACTTT
CDR3 protein: CASSSSTGAASPLHF

V gene: TRBV7-8
D gene: TRBD2
J gene: TRBJ2-1
clone size: .
CDR3 DNA: TGTGCCAGCAGCCCGACGGGGGGGCTCACCTACAATGAGCAGTTCTTC
CDR3 protein: CASSPTGGLTYNEQFF

V gene: TRBV18
D gene: TRBD1
J gene: TRBJ2-5
clone size: .
CDR3 DNA: TGTGCCAGCTCAACAGGGGGTGTGGGAGAGACCCAGTACTTC
CDR3 protein: CASSTGGVGETQYF

V gene: TRBV6-1
D gene: TRBD1
J gene: TRBJ1-2
clone size: .
CDR3 DNA: TGTGCCAGCAGTGAACGGGACAGCTTTAACTATGGCTACACCTTC
CDR3 protein: CASSERDSFNYGYTF

V gene: TRBV5-1
D gene: .
J gene: TRBJ2-5
clone size: .
CDR3 DNA: TGCGCCAGCAGCTTGGCGGACAGACTTGAAGAGACCCAGTACTTC
CDR3 protein: CASSLADRLEETQYF

V gene: TRBV10-3
D gene: TRBD1
J gene: TRBJ2-7
clone size: .
CDR3 DNA: TGTGCCATCAGTGACCCGACAGGGGGTCTGGCGGACTACGAGCAGTACTTC
CDR3 protein: CAISDPTGGLADYEQYF

V gene: TRBV28
D gene: TRBD1
J gene: TRBJ1-4
clone size: .
CDR3 DNA: TGTGCCAGCAGTGGGCAACAGGGGGCTCATGAAAAACTGTTTTTT
CDR3 protein: CASSGQQGAHEKLFF

V gene: TRBV5-4
D gene: TRBD1
J gene: TRBJ2-5
clone size: .
CDR3 DNA: TGTGCCAGCAGCCCCGACAGGGGGAGGGAGACCCAGTACTTC
CDR3 protein: CASSPDRGRETQYF

V gene: TRBV9
D gene: TRBD1
J gene: TRBJ2-3
clone size: .
CDR3 DNA: TGTGCCAGCACCCTCACAGGGGGCACAGATACGCAGTATTTT
CDR3 protein: CASTLTGGTDTQYF

V gene: TRBV4-1
D gene: .
J gene: TRBJ2-1
clone size: .
CDR3 DNA: TGCGCCAGCAGCCAAGGTGGTCGGGTCTCCTACAATGAGCAGTTCTTC
CDR3 protein: CASSQGGRVSYNEQFF

V gene: TRBV6-6
D gene: .
J gene: TRBJ1-4
clone size: .
CDR3 DNA: TGTGCCAGCAGTTACTCGACCGGGGGAGAAAAACTGTTTTTT
CDR3 protein: CASSYSTGGEKLFF

V gene: TRBV2
D gene: TRBD1
J gene: TRBJ1-6
clone size: .
CDR3 DNA: TGTGCCAGCAGTGAAGGGCCCGGGACAGGGGGCTCACCCCTCCACTTT
CDR3 protein: CASSEGPGTGGSPLHF

V gene: TRBV11-2
D gene: .
J gene: TRBJ1-1
clone size: once
CDR3 DNA: TGTGCCAGCAGCTTAGACAGGAACACTGAAGCTTTCTTT
CDR3 protein: CASSLDRNTEAFF

V gene: TRBV19
D gene: .
J gene: TRBJ2-7
clone size: .
CDR3 DNA: TGTGCCAGTAGTATGAGGGTGTCGGGTATAGAGCAGTACTTC
CDR3 protein: CASSMRVSGIEQYF

V gene: TRBV2
D gene: TRBD1
J gene: TRBJ2-5
clone size: .
CDR3 DNA: TGTGCCACGAAGGGGGCAGGGGAGACCCAGTACTTC
CDR3 protein: CATKGAGETQYF

V gene: TRBV7-8
D gene: .
J gene: TRBJ2-1
clone size: once
CDR3 DNA: TGTGCCAGCAGCTTTAAGGACAGTAACAATGAGCAGTTCTTC
CDR3 protein: CASSFKDSNNEQFF

V gene: TRBV7-2
D gene: TRBD1
J gene: TRBJ1-5
clone size: .
CDR3 DNA: TGTGCCAGCAGCATGACAGGGAACAATCAGCCCCAGCATTTT
CDR3 protein: CASSMTGNNQPQHF

V gene: TRBV4-3
D gene: TRBD1
J gene: TRBJ2-2
clone size: .
CDR3 DNA: TGCGCCAGCAGCCAGGGACAGGGAAGCCCCGGGGAGCTGTTTTTT
CDR3 protein: CASSQGQGSPGELFF

V gene: TRBV29-1
D gene: .
J gene: TRBJ2-5
clone size: once
CDR3 DNA: TGCAGCGTGCAGGGATTCGTGGAGACCCAGTACTTC
CDR3 protein: CSVQGFVETQYF

V gene: TRBV10-3
D gene: .
J gene: TRBJ2-4
clone size: .
CDR3 DNA: TGTGCCATCAGTGAGTCGAACGGGCAGGGTAGAAACATTCAGTACTTC
CDR3 protein: CAISESNGQGRNIQYF